The rows below give T cell receptor beta chains drawn from one sample of a study of blood T cell repertoires in COVID-19. The repertoire was sequenced with immunoSEQ multiplex PCR; TCRdb's copy has only in-frame clones and lacks some. The table shows some 190,000 clones, with 81% occurring only once. Sequenced: peripheral blood. All receptors derive from a woman in her thirties or forties with COVID-19, enrolled during active disease. CDR3s include the opening cysteine and the closing phenylalanine or tryptophan. D genes are given only for firm matches. Rows may omit the clone size; those that give it use once, few, many or a size class.

J gene: TRBJ2-3
D gene: .
V gene: TRBV7-9
clone size: .
CDR3 DNA: TGTGCCAGCAGCTCCCCTATGGCAGATACGCAGTATTTT
CDR3 protein: CASSSPMADTQYF

J gene: TRBJ2-2
D gene: TRBD2
V gene: TRBV20-1
clone size: .
CDR3 DNA: TGCAGTGCTAGTCAGGGAGGGACCGGGGAGCTGTTTTTT
CDR3 protein: CSASQGGTGELFF

J gene: TRBJ2-7
D gene: TRBD1
V gene: TRBV27
clone size: .
CDR3 DNA: TGTGCCAGCAGTTTTAGACAGGGGGGAGTCTACGAGCAGTACTTC
CDR3 protein: CASSFRQGGVYEQYF

J gene: TRBJ2-5
D gene: .
V gene: TRBV10-3
clone size: .
CDR3 DNA: TGTGCCATCAGCCAAATAGGGACTCCTCAAGAGACCCAGTACTTC
CDR3 protein: CAISQIGTPQETQYF

J gene: TRBJ2-3
D gene: TRBD2
V gene: TRBV4-1
clone size: .
CDR3 DNA: TGCGCCAGCAGCCAAGATCCGCGGGGGGGGTTAGATACGCAGTATTTT
CDR3 protein: CASSQDPRGGLDTQYF

J gene: TRBJ1-2
D gene: .
V gene: TRBV6-6
clone size: few
CDR3 DNA: TGTGCCAGCAGTTACTCCCCGGACTTGTATGGCTACACCTTC
CDR3 protein: CASSYSPDLYGYTF

J gene: TRBJ2-2
D gene: TRBD1
V gene: TRBV5-8
clone size: .
CDR3 DNA: TGTGCCAGCAGACTTACAGGGGGCGAAGTTGGGGAGCTGTTTTTT
CDR3 protein: CASRLTGGEVGELFF

J gene: TRBJ1-6
D gene: TRBD1
V gene: TRBV3-1/TRBV3-2
clone size: once
CDR3 DNA: TGTGCCAGCAGCCCAATGACAGGGGACCTCCACTTT
CDR3 protein: CASSPMTGDLHF

J gene: TRBJ2-1
D gene: TRBD2
V gene: TRBV28
clone size: .
CDR3 DNA: TGTGCCAGCAGTGGGGCATCTAGCGGGAGGCTTAATGAGCAGTTCTTC
CDR3 protein: CASSGASSGRLNEQFF

J gene: TRBJ1-3
D gene: .
V gene: TRBV28
clone size: .
CDR3 DNA: TGTGCCAGCTGTGCGGTAAACTCTGGAAACACCATATATTTT
CDR3 protein: CASCAVNSGNTIYF

J gene: TRBJ2-3
D gene: .
V gene: TRBV19
clone size: .
CDR3 DNA: TGTGCCAGTAGAAACCCAGGGGGGTCTGGCACAGATACGCAGTATTTT
CDR3 protein: CASRNPGGSGTDTQYF

J gene: TRBJ2-7
D gene: .
V gene: TRBV6-5
clone size: .
CDR3 DNA: TGTGCCAGCAGTTTTGATAGCCCCCGGCTGGGCGAGCAGTACTTC
CDR3 protein: CASSFDSPRLGEQYF

J gene: TRBJ1-4
D gene: .
V gene: TRBV15
clone size: .
CDR3 DNA: TGTGCCACCAGCAGAGAACCAGGAAAACTGTTTTTT
CDR3 protein: CATSREPGKLFF

J gene: TRBJ2-3
D gene: .
V gene: TRBV6-4
clone size: .
CDR3 DNA: TGTGCCAGCAGCGCCGGGGAGAGCACAGATACGCAGTATTTT
CDR3 protein: CASSAGESTDTQYF

J gene: TRBJ1-1
D gene: .
V gene: TRBV6-5
clone size: once
CDR3 DNA: TGTGCCAGCAGCATTCTAGGGGTAAACTCTGAAGCTTTCTTT
CDR3 protein: CASSILGVNSEAFF

J gene: TRBJ2-1
D gene: .
V gene: TRBV7-9
clone size: .
CDR3 DNA: TGTGCCAGCAGTGGTCTAAACAATGAGCAGTTCTTC
CDR3 protein: CASSGLNNEQFF

J gene: TRBJ2-3
D gene: TRBD2
V gene: TRBV7-8
clone size: .
CDR3 DNA: TGTGCCAGCAGCCACTCGGGGCTAGCGGGGGGGCTCAGCACAGATACGCAGTATTTT
CDR3 protein: CASSHSGLAGGLSTDTQYF

J gene: TRBJ2-2
D gene: TRBD1
V gene: TRBV29-1
clone size: .
CDR3 DNA: TGCAGCGTGACAGGGGTCATCGGCACCGGGGAGCTGTTTTTT
CDR3 protein: CSVTGVIGTGELFF

J gene: TRBJ1-1
D gene: .
V gene: TRBV5-4
clone size: .
CDR3 DNA: TGTGCCAGCAGCTTGGAAACTTTCGACACTGAAGCTTTCTTT
CDR3 protein: CASSLETFDTEAFF

J gene: TRBJ2-5
D gene: .
V gene: TRBV7-9
clone size: .
CDR3 DNA: TGTGCCAGCAGCTTAGCGTTGAGGCTAGCAAGCCAAGAGACCCAGTACTTC
CDR3 protein: CASSLALRLASQETQYF

J gene: TRBJ2-5
D gene: TRBD2
V gene: TRBV7-3
clone size: .
CDR3 DNA: TGTGCCAGCAGCCCTGGACTAGCGGGGCTAGAGACCCAGTACTTC
CDR3 protein: CASSPGLAGLETQYF

J gene: TRBJ1-1
D gene: .
V gene: TRBV12-3/TRBV12-4
clone size: .
CDR3 DNA: TGTGCCAGCAGCGCGGACACTGACACTGAAGCTTTCTTT
CDR3 protein: CASSADTDTEAFF

J gene: TRBJ2-1
D gene: TRBD2
V gene: TRBV5-4
clone size: .
CDR3 DNA: TGTGCCAGCAGCTGGGTGACTAGCCGCAGGGAGCAGTTCTTC
CDR3 protein: CASSWVTSRREQFF

J gene: TRBJ1-4
D gene: .
V gene: TRBV11-1
clone size: .
CDR3 DNA: TGTGCCAGCAGCCACGACAGAACAACTAATGAAAAACTGTTTTTT
CDR3 protein: CASSHDRTTNEKLFF

J gene: TRBJ2-1
D gene: TRBD1
V gene: TRBV29-1
clone size: .
CDR3 DNA: TGCAGCGTTGAAGTGCAGGGGGTTGAGTTCTTC
CDR3 protein: CSVEVQGVEFF

J gene: TRBJ1-1
D gene: .
V gene: TRBV16
clone size: few
CDR3 DNA: TGTGCCAGCAGCCATTTCAAAATGAACACTGAAGCTTTCTTT
CDR3 protein: CASSHFKMNTEAFF

J gene: TRBJ1-4
D gene: .
V gene: TRBV4-1
clone size: .
CDR3 DNA: TGCGCCAGCAGCCACAAACCGAGACTACAGACTAATGAAAAACTGTTTTTT
CDR3 protein: CASSHKPRLQTNEKLFF

J gene: TRBJ1-1
D gene: TRBD1
V gene: TRBV23-1
clone size: .
CDR3 DNA: TGCGCCAGCAGTCAATCCGCAATCCCACCCGGGACAGCGAACACTGAAGCTTTCTTT
CDR3 protein: CASSQSAIPPGTANTEAFF

J gene: TRBJ1-1
D gene: TRBD1
V gene: TRBV10-3
clone size: .
CDR3 DNA: TGTGCCATCAGTGATGGACAGGGCAACACTGAAGCTTTCTTT
CDR3 protein: CAISDGQGNTEAFF

J gene: TRBJ1-4
D gene: .
V gene: TRBV7-9
clone size: medium-sized
CDR3 DNA: TGTGCCAGCAGCTTAGACTCAGGGGCTAATGAAAAACTGTTTTTT
CDR3 protein: CASSLDSGANEKLFF

J gene: TRBJ2-2
D gene: TRBD1
V gene: TRBV30
clone size: .
CDR3 DNA: TGTGCCTCCAACCTCCGGACAGGGTGGGTCGGGGAGCTGTTTTTT
CDR3 protein: CASNLRTGWVGELFF

J gene: TRBJ2-1
D gene: TRBD2
V gene: TRBV15
clone size: .
CDR3 DNA: TGTGCCACCAGCCGGGGGCGGGAGGTGAACAATGAGCAGTTCTTC
CDR3 protein: CATSRGREVNNEQFF

J gene: TRBJ1-5
D gene: TRBD1
V gene: TRBV28
clone size: .
CDR3 DNA: TGTGCCAGCTTGACAGGGAACCAGCCCCAGCATTTT
CDR3 protein: CASLTGNQPQHF

J gene: TRBJ1-5
D gene: .
V gene: TRBV27
clone size: .
CDR3 DNA: TGTGCCAGCAGCCCGACGGGACTGCCCAATCAGCCCCAGCATTTT
CDR3 protein: CASSPTGLPNQPQHF

J gene: TRBJ2-1
D gene: .
V gene: TRBV18
clone size: .
CDR3 DNA: TGTGCCAGCTCACCTACCGTGGACACCGATGATGAGCAGTTCTTC
CDR3 protein: CASSPTVDTDDEQFF

J gene: TRBJ2-2
D gene: TRBD2
V gene: TRBV9
clone size: .
CDR3 DNA: TGTGCCAGCAGCTCATTTCTAGCGGGGGCGGGTCAGCTGTTTTTT
CDR3 protein: CASSSFLAGAGQLFF

J gene: TRBJ2-2
D gene: .
V gene: TRBV21-1
clone size: .
CDR3 DNA: TGTGCCAGCAGCAAAATCAAGGGGGCGAACACCGGGGAGCTGTTTTTT
CDR3 protein: CASSKIKGANTGELFF

J gene: TRBJ1-2
D gene: .
V gene: TRBV12-3/TRBV12-4
clone size: .
CDR3 DNA: TGTGCCAGCAGGGGACATCTCAACTATGGCTACACCTTC
CDR3 protein: CASRGHLNYGYTF

J gene: TRBJ1-5
D gene: TRBD1
V gene: TRBV4-1
clone size: few
CDR3 DNA: TGCGCCAGCAGCCATAAAACAGGGGGCGATCAGCCCCAGCATTTT
CDR3 protein: CASSHKTGGDQPQHF

J gene: TRBJ2-7
D gene: TRBD2
V gene: TRBV18
clone size: .
CDR3 DNA: TGTGCCAGCCGATCCGGGACTAGCGGGAGTGGTATTAACGAGCAGTACTTC
CDR3 protein: CASRSGTSGSGINEQYF

J gene: TRBJ2-1
D gene: TRBD2
V gene: TRBV10-2
clone size: few
CDR3 DNA: TGCGCCAGCAGGAACTGGGCGGGGGGCACCTACAATGAGCAGTTCTTC
CDR3 protein: CASRNWAGGTYNEQFF

J gene: TRBJ2-1
D gene: .
V gene: TRBV15
clone size: .
CDR3 DNA: TGTGCCACCACCCACATTACGGGATACAATGAGCAGTTCTTC
CDR3 protein: CATTHITGYNEQFF

J gene: TRBJ2-1
D gene: TRBD2
V gene: TRBV24-1
clone size: .
CDR3 DNA: TGTGCCACCAGTGATCCTCTAGCGGGGGGTAGGGATGAGCAGTTCTTC
CDR3 protein: CATSDPLAGGRDEQFF